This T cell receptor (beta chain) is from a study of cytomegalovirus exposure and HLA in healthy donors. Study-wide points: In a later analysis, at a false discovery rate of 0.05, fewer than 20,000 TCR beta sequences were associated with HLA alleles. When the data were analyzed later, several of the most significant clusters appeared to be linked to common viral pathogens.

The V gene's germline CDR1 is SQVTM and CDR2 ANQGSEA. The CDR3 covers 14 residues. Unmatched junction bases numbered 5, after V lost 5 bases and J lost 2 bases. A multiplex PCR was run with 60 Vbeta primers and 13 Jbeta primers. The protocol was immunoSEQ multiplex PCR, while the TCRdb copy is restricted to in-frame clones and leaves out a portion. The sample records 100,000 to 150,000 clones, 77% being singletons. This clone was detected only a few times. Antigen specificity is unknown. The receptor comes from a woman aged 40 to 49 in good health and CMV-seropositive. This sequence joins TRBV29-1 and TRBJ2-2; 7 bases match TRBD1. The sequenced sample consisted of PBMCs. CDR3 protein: CSVQRQGNTGELFF. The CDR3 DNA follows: TGCAGCGTTCAAAGACAGGGCAACACCGGGGAGCTGTTTTTT.